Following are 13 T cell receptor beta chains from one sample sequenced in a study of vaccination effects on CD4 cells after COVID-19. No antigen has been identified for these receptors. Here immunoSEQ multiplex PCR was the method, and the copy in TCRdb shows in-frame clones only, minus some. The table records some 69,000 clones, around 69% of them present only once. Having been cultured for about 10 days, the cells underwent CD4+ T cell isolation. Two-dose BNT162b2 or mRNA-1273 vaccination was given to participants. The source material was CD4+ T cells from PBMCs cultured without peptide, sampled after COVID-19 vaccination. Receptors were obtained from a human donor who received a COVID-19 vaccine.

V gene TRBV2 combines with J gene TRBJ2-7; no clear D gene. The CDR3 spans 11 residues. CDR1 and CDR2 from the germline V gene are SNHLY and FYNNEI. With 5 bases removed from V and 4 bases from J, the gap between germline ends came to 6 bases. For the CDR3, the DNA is TGTGCCAGCAGTCAGGAGTACGAGCAGTACGTC. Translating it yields CASSQEYEQYV.

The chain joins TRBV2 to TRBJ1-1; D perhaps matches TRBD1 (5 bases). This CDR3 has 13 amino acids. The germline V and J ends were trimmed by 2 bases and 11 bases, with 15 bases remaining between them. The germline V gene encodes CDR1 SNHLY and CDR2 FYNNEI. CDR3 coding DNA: TGTGCCAGCAGTGAACAAAGGGACGCGGGGGCTTTCTTT. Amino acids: CASSEQRDAGAFF. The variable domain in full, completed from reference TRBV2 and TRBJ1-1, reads EPEVTQTPSHQVTQMGQEVILRCVPISNHLYFYWYRQILGQKVEFLVSFYNNEISEKSEIFDDQFSVERPDGSNFTLKIRSTKLEDSAMYFCASSEQRDAGAFFGQGTRLTVV.

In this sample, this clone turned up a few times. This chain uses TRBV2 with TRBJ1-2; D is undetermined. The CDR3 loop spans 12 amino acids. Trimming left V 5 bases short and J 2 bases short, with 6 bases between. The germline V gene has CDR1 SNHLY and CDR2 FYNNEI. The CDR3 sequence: CASSRENYGYTF. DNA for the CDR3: TGTGCCAGCAGTCGGGAGAACTATGGCTACACCTTC.

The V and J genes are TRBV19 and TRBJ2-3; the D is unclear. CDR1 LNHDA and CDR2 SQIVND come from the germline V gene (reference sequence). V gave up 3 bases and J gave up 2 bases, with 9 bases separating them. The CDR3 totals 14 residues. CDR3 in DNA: TGTGCCAGTAGTATGGCACAGCACACAGATACGCAGTATTTT. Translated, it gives CASSMAQHTDTQYF. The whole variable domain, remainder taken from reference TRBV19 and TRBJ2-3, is DGGITQSPKYLFRKEGQNVTLSCEQNLNHDAMYWYRQDPGQGLRLIYYSQIVNDFQKGDIAEGYSVSREKKESFPLTVTSAQKNPTAFYLCASSMAQHTDTQYFGPGTRLTVL.

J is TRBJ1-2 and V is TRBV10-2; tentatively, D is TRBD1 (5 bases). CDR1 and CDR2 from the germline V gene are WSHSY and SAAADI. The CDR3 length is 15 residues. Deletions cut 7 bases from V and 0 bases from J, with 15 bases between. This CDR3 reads CASTQGGQANYGYTF. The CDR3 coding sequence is TGCGCCAGCACCCAGGGAGGGCAGGCTAACTATGGCTACACCTTC.

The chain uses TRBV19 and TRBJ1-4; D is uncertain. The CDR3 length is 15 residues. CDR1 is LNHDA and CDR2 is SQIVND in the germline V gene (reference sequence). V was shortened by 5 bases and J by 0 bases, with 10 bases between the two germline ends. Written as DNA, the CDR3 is TGTGCCAGTAGTGCAACAGCCCCAACTAATGAAAAACTGTTTTTT. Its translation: CASSATAPTNEKLFF.

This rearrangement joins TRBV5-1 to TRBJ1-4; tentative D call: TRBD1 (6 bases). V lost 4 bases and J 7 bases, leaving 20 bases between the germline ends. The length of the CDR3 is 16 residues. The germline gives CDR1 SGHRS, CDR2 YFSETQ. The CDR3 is CASSLRTAGIGEKLFF. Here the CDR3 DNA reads TGCGCCAGCAGCCTACGGACAGCAGGGATCGGTGAAAAACTGTTTTTT.

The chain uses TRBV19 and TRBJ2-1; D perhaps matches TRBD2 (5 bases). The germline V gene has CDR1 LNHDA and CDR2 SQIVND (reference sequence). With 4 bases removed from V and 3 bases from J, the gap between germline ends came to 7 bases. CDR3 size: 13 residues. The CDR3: CASSTRGYNEQFF. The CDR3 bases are TGTGCCAGTAGTACTCGGGGCTACAATGAGCAGTTCTTC.

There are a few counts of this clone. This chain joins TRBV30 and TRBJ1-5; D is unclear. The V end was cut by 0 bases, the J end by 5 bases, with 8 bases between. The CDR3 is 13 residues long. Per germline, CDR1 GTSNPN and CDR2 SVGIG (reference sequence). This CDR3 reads CAWSVQTDQPQHF. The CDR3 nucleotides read TGTGCCTGGAGTGTACAAACTGATCAGCCCCAGCATTTT.

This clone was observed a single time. CDR3 nucleotide sequence: TGTGCCAGCAGTTACGCCTCGAGAAGGGAGACCCAGTACTTC. Protein sequence: CASSYASRRETQYF. The chain links TRBV6-2 or TRBV6-3 to TRBJ2-5; no definite D call. Trimming stripped 2 bases from V and 5 bases from J, with 12 bases between. The V gene's germline CDR1 is MNHEY and CDR2 SVGEGT. The CDR3 is 14 amino acids.

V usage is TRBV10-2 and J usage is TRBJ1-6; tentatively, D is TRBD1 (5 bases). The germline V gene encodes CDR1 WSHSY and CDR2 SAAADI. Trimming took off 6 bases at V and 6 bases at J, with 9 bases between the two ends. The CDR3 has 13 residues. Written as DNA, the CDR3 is TGCGCCAGCAGGTCAGGGTCTAATTCACCCCTCCACTTT. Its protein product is CASRSGSNSPLHF.

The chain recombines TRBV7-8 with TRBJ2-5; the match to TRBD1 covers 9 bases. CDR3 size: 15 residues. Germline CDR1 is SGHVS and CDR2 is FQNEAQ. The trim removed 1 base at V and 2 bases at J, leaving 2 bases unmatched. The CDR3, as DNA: TGTGCCAGCAGCTTAGGGGGACAGGGTCAAGAGACCCAGTACTTC. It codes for CASSLGGQGQETQYF.

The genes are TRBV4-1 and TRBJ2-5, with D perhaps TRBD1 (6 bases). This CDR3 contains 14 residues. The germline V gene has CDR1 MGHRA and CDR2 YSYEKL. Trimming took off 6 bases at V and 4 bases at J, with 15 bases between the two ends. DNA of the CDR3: TGCGCCAGCAGTCTTTACAGGGATGGAGAGACCCAGTACTTC. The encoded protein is CASSLYRDGETQYF.